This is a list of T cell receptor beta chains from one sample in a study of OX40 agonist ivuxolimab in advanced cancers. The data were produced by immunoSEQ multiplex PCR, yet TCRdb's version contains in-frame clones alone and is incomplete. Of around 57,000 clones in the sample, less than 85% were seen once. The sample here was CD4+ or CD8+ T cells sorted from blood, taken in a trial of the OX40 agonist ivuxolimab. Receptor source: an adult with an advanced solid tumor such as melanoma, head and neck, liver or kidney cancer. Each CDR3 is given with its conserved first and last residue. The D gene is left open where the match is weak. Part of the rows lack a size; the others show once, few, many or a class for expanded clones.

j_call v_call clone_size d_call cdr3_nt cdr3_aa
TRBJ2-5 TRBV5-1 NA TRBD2 TGCGCCAGCAGGGAGACTAGCGGGGTCCAAGAGACCCAGTACTTC CASRETSGVQETQYF
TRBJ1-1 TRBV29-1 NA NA TGCAGCGGGGGTGAGGCCCCTGGTCGGGCTTTCTTT CSGGEAPGRAFF
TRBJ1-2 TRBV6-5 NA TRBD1 TGTGCCAGCAGTTACCTAATAACAGGGGAGAATGGCTACACCTTC CASSYLITGENGYTF
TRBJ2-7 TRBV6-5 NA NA TGTGCCAGCAGTTACTCGAGACGGTCCTACGAGCAGTACTTC CASSYSRRSYEQYF
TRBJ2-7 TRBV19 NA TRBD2 TGTGCCAGTAGCCTTCCTAGCGGGAGTTCCGTCACGGTCGGCGAGCAGTACTTC CASSLPSGSSVTVGEQYF
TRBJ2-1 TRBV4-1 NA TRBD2 TGCGCCAGCAGCGGACTAGCGGGAGTGCTAGGTAATGAGCAGTTCTTC CASSGLAGVLGNEQFF
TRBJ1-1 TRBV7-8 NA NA TGTGCCAGCAGCTCAATGGCTTACTTGGGAGCTTTCTTT CASSSMAYLGAFF
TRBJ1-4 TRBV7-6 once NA TGTGCCAGCAGCTTAAATGGGGGGCGGACTAATGAAAAACTGTTTTTT CASSLNGGRTNEKLFF
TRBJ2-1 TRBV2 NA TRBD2 TGTGCCAGCAATCCACCCTTTCTAGCGGGAGGTATGGACAATGAGCAGTTCTTC CASNPPFLAGGMDNEQFF
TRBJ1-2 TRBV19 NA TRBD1 TGTGCCAGTAGTATAGCGGGACAGTTCCTGGGTGGCTACACCTTC CASSIAGQFLGGYTF
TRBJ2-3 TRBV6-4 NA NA TGTGCCAGCAGTGACTCGGCGAGCGGGTGGAGCACAGATACGCAGTATTTT CASSDSASGWSTDTQYF
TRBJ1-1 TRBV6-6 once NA TGTGCCTCCCTTCGGCGGGGTCTCCCTGAAGCTTTCTTT CASLRRGLPEAFF
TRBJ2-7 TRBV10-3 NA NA TGTGCCATCAGTGTGGACGGTCCATACGAGCAGTACTTC CAISVDGPYEQYF
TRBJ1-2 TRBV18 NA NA TGTGCCAGCTCTTCCGAAACGGCAGGGAGTAACTATGGCTACACCTTC CASSSETAGSNYGYTF
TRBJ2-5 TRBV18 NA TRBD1 TGTGCCAGCTCAGCTCGGACAGGACGGCAAGAGACCCAGTACTTC CASSARTGRQETQYF
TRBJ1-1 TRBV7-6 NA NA TGTGCCAGCAGCTTAGCGACGGCGAACACTGAAGCTTTCTTT CASSLATANTEAFF
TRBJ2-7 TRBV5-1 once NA TGCGCCAGCAGCTTGGTGGCAGGGGAATCCTACGAGCAGTACTTC CASSLVAGESYEQYF
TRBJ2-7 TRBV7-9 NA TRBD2 TGTGCCAGCACTATGGGGGGGACGGGAGACTACGAGCAGTACTTC CASTMGGTGDYEQYF
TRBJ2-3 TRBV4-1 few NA TGCGCCAGCAGCCCAGGCAGACTAGGAGAGTTCCGGGATACGCAGTATTTT CASSPGRLGEFRDTQYF
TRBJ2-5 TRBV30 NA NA TGTGCCTGGACCCGGGACATGGAGAGGACCCAGTACTTC CAWTRDMERTQYF
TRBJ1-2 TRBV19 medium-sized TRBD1 TGTGCCAGTAGTATAATACCACGACAGGGGGCTGGCTACACCTTC CASSIIPRQGAGYTF
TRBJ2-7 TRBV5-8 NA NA TGTGCCAGCAGCCTACTCAGAAGCTCCTACGAGCAGTACTTC CASSLLRSSYEQYF
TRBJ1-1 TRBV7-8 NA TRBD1 TGTGCCAGCAGCCCTCGGACAGGGACCGCAGCTTTCTTT CASSPRTGTAAFF
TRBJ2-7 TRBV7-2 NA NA TGTGCCAGCAGCTTAGCGCTCTCCTACGAGCAGTACTTC CASSLALSYEQYF
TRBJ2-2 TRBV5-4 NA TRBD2 TGTGCCAGCAGCCTGGGACTAGCGGGAGGTTATGGCGGGGAGCTGTTTTTT CASSLGLAGGYGGELFF
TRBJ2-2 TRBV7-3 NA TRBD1 TGTGCCAGCAGCTTAGGTGCTCAGGGGGCTGGGACCGGGGAGCTGTTTTTT CASSLGAQGAGTGELFF
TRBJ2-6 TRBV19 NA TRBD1 TGTGCCAGTAGAAGGACAGGAGTTACGGGGGCCAACGTCCTGACTTTC CASRRTGVTGANVLTF
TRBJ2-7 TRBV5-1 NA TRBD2 TGCGCCAGCAGCTCCCGAGCGGGAGTCGAGCAGTACTTC CASSSRAGVEQYF
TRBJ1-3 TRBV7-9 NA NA TGTGCCAGCAGCTTAGGTCCGGTGTACTCTGGAAACACCATATATTTT CASSLGPVYSGNTIYF
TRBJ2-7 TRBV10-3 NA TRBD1 TGTGCCATCAGGGACAGGGACTACGAGCAGTACTTC CAIRDRDYEQYF
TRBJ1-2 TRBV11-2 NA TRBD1 TGTGCCAGCAGTAGAAACAAGGGGACAGTCTTCAACTATGGCTACACCTTC CASSRNKGTVFNYGYTF
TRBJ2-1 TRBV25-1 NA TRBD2 TGTGCCAGCAGGACTTCACTAGCGAATGAGCAGTTCTTC CASRTSLANEQFF
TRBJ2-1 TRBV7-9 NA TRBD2 TGTGCCAGCAGCCCCGACCCCACTAGCGCGCCCTGGAGTGAGCAGTTCTTC CASSPDPTSAPWSEQFF
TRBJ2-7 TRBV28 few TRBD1 TGTGCCAGCAAGACAGGGAATGGCTACGAGCAGTACTTC CASKTGNGYEQYF
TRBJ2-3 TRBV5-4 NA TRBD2 TGTGCCAGCAGCTATAGCGGGAACACAGATACGCAGTATTTT CASSYSGNTDTQYF
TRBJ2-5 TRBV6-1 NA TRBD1 TGTGCCAGCAGTCAACAGGGGTTGGTCCAAGAGACCCAGTACTTC CASSQQGLVQETQYF
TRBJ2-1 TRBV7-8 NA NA TGTGCCAGCAGCTTAAAATCCCTGGGACCTCAGTTCTTC CASSLKSLGPQFF
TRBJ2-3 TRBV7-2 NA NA TGTGCCAGCAGGGCAGCGGTCTTAAGCACAGATACGCAGTATTTT CASRAAVLSTDTQYF
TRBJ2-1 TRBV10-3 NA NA TGTGCCATCAAACCGGGAGAGGAAAATGAGCAGTTCTTC CAIKPGEENEQFF
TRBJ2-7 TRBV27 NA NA TGTGCCAGCAGCGTAGGGAGCTCCTACGAGCAGTACTTC CASSVGSSYEQYF
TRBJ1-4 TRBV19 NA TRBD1 TGTGCCAGTAGTTCATTACAGGGGGCGTATGAAAAACTGTTTTTT CASSSLQGAYEKLFF
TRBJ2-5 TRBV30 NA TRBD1 TGTGCCTGGAGTTCTGGGACAGGGGGCGCAGAGACCCAGTACTTC CAWSSGTGGAETQYF
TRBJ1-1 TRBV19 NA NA TGTGCCAGTGCAGGACCTGCTCTCACTGAAGCTTTCTTT CASAGPALTEAFF
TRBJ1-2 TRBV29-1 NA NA TGTAGCGTTGTTGTCGGCTATGGCTACACCTTC CSVVVGYGYTF
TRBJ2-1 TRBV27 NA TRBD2 TGTGCCAGCAAGGTGGGTAGCGGGAGCCCAAGGAAAGATGAGCAGTTCTTC CASKVGSGSPRKDEQFF
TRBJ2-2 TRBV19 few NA TGTGCCAGTAGTATCATGACAGACACCGGGGAGCTGTTTTTT CASSIMTDTGELFF
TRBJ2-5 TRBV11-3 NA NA TGTGCCAGCAGCTTTATGGGGGAAGAGACCCAGTACTTC CASSFMGEETQYF
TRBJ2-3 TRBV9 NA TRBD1 TGTGCCAGCAGCGTAGGGACAGGGTCCTATACGCAGTATTTT CASSVGTGSYTQYF
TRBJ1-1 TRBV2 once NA TGTGCCAGCACCAAACTCCCGGACCGCGGTGAAGCTTTCTTT CASTKLPDRGEAFF
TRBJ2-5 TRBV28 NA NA TGTGCCAGCAGTTCGCCGACAGGGCGGGGGGAGACCCAGTACTTC CASSSPTGRGETQYF
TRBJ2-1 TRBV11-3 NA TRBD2 TGTGCCAGCAGCTTAGGGGGCTCTAGCGGGAATGAGCAGTTCTTC CASSLGGSSGNEQFF
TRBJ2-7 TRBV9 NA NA TGTGCCAGCAGCGGAGGCGGGGCTGAGGAAGAGCAGTACTTC CASSGGGAEEEQYF
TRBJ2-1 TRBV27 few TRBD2 TGTGCCAGCAGCGACACAAGGACTAGCGGGGAGAACAATGAGCAGTTCTTC CASSDTRTSGENNEQFF